The entry that follows covers one TCR beta chain sequence. The test was conducted at deep level. Some clones are missing from TCRdb's copy, which holds only in-frame ones; the method was immunoSEQ multiplex PCR. The table lists hundreds of thousands of clones, approximately 96% of them singletons. The naive CD8 subset, CD45RO-negative cells positively selected for CCR7, excluded terminally differentiated effector memory CD45RA+ cells. Germline CDR1 reads LGHNT; CDR2 reads FRNRAP. The CDR3 extends over 13 amino acids. V gave up 3 bases and J gave up 7 bases, with 10 bases separating them. This record belongs to a study of shared clonotypes between healthy human individuals. Study-wide background: Researchers drew samples from a couple of women and a few men aged 18 to 49.

Sample: naive CD8+ T cells sorted from blood. This TCR derives from a woman in her 30s in good health. The J gene is TRBJ2-1, the V gene TRBV12-5; D ambiguous. This CDR3 reads CASGFGLGNEQFF. The CDR3 nucleotides are TGTGCTAGTGGTTTCGGGCTTGGTAATGAGCAGTTCTTC.